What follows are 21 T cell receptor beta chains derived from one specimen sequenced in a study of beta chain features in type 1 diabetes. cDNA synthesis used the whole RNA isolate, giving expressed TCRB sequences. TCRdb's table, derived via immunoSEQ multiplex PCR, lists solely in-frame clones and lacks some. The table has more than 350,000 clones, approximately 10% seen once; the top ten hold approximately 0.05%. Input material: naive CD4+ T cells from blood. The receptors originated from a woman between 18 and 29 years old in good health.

Here the CDR3 reads CASSSYELAKNIQYF. The CDR3 bases are TGTGCCAGCAGCTCATACGAGCTAGCCAAAAACATTCAGTACTTC. The rearrangement joins TRBV7-9 to TRBJ2-4; D unresolved. The CDR3 spans 15 residues. V was cut by 4 bases and J by 0 bases, with 10 bases left in between. In germline, CDR1 is SEHNR, CDR2 FQNEAQ (reference sequence).

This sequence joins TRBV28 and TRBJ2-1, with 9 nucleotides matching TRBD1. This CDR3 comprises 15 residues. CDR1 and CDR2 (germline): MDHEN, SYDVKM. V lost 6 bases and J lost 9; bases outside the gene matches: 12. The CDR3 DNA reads TGTGCCAGCAGCCCAGGGACAGGGATACGGCGTGAGCAGTTCTTC. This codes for CASSPGTGIRREQFF.

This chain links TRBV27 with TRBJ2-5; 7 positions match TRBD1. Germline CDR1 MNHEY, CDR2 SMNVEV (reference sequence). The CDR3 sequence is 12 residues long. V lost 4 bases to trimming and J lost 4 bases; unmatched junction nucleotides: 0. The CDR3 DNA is TGTGCCAGCAGTTACAGGGGAGAGACCCAGTACTTC. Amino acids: CASSYRGETQYF.

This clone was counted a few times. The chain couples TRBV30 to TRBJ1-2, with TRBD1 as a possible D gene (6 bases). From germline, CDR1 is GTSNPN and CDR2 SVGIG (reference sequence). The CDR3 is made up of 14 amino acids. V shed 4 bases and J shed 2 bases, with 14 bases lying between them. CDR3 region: CAWKVRGLNYGYTF. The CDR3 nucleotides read TGTGCCTGGAAGGTCAGGGGCCTCAACTATGGCTACACCTTC.

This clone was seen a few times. For the CDR3, the DNA is TGTGCCAGCAGCTTAGTCGCTTCAATTAGTCGTTGGTACTTC. Protein product: CASSLVASISRWYF. The chain is built from TRBV7-2 and TRBJ2-5; unclear D gene. This CDR3 has 14 residues. V lost 1 base and J lost 13, with 19 bases in between. Per germline, CDR1 SGHTA and CDR2 FQGNSA.

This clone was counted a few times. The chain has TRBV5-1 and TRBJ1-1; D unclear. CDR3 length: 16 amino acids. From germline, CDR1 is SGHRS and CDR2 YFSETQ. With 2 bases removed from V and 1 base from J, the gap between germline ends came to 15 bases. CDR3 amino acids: CASSFFYGRQNTEAFF. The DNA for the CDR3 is TGCGCCAGCAGCTTCTTTTACGGACGCCAGAACACTGAAGCTTTCTTT.

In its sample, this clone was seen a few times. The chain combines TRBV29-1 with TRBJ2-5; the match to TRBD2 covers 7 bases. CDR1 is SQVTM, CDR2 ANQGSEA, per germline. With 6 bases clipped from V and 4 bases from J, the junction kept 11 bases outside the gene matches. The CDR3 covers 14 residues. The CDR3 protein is CSVLPGGPRETQYF. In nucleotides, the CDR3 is TGCAGCGTGCTTCCGGGGGGACCAAGAGAGACCCAGTACTTC.

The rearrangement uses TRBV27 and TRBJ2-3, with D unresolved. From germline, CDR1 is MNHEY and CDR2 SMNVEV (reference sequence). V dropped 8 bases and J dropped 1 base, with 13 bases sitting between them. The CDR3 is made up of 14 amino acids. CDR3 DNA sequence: TGTGCCAGCGCTCGCCCGTACGGCACAGATACGCAGTATTTT. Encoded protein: CASARPYGTDTQYF.

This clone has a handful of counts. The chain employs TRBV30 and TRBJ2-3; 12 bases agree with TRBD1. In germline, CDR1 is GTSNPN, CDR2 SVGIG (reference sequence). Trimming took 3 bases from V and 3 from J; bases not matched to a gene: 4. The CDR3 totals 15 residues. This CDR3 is CAWRRDRGHTDTQYF. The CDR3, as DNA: TGTGCCTGGAGGAGGGACAGGGGGCATACAGATACGCAGTATTTT.

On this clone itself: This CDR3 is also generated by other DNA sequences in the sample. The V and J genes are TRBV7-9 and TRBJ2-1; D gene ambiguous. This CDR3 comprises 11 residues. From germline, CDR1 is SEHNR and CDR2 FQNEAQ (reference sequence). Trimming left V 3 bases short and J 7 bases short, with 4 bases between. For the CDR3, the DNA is TGTGCCAGCAGCTTGGGAAATGAGCAGTTCTTC. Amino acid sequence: CASSLGNEQFF.

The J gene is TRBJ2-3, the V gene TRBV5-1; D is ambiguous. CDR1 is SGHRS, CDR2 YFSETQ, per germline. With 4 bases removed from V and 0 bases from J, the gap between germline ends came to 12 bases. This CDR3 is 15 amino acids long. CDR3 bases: TGCGCCAGCAGCCTAGGACGGCCTAGCACAGATACGCAGTATTTT. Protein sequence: CASSLGRPSTDTQYF. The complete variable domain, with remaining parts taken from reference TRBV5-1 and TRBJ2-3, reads KAGVTQTPRYLIKTRGQQVTLSCSPISGHRSVSWYQQTPGQGLQFLFEYFSETQRNKGNFPGRFSGRQFSNSRSEMNVSTLELGDSALYLCASSLGRPSTDTQYFGPGTRLTVL.

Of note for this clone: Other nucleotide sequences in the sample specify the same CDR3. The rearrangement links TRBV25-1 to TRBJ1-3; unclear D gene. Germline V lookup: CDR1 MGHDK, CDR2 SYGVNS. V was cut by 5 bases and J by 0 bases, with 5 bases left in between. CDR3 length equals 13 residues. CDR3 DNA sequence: TGTGCCAGCAGTTTACACTCTGGAAACACCATATATTTT. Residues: CASSLHSGNTIYF.

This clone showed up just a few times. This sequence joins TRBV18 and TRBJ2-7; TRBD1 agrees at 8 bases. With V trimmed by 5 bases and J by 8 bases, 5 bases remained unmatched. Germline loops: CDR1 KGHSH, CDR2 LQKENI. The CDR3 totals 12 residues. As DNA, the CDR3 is TGTGCCAGCTCATGGACAGGGAGTCAGCAGTACGTC. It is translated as CASSWTGSQQYV.

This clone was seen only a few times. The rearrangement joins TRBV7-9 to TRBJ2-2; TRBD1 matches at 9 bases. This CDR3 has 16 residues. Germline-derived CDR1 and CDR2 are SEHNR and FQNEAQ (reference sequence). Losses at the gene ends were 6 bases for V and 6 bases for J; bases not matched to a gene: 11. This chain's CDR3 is CASRSGQGRAAGELFF. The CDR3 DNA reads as TGTGCCAGCAGATCCGGACAGGGGCGGGCAGCCGGGGAGCTGTTTTTT. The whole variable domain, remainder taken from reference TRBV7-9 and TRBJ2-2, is DTGVSQNPRHKITKRGQNVTFRCDPISEHNRLYWYRQTLGQGPEFLTYFQNEAQLEKSRLLSDRFSAERPKGSFSTLEIQRTEQGDSAMYLCASRSGQGRAAGELFFGEGSRLTVL.

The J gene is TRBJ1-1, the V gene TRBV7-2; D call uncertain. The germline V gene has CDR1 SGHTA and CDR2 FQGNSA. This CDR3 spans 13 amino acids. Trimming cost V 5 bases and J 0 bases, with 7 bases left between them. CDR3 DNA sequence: TGTGCCAGCAGCCGACGAATGAACACTGAAGCTTTCTTT. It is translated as CASSRRMNTEAFF.

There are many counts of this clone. The CDR3 DNA is TGTGCCAGCGAAGGGAGGAATTCACCCCTCCACTTT. Translating it yields CASEGRNSPLHF. The V call is TRBV7-9, the J call TRBJ1-6; no firm D call. CDR1 and CDR2 from the germline V gene are SEHNR and FQNEAQ (reference sequence). With 8 bases removed from V and 7 bases from J, the gap between germline ends came to 9 bases. This CDR3 contains 12 residues. Full variable domain (remainder filled in from reference TRBV7-9 and TRBJ1-6): DTGVSQNPRHKITKRGQNVTFRCDPISEHNRLYWYRQTLGQGPEFLTYFQNEAQLEKSRLLSDRFSAERPKGSFSTLEIQRTEQGDSAMYLCASEGRNSPLHFGNGTRLTVT.

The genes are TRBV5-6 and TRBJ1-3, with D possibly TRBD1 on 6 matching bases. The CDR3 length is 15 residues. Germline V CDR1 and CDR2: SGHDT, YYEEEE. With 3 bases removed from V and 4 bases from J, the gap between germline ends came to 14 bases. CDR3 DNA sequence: TGTGCCAGCAGCTCGACAGGAGCAGGAGGAAACACCATATATTTT. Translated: CASSSTGAGGNTIYF.

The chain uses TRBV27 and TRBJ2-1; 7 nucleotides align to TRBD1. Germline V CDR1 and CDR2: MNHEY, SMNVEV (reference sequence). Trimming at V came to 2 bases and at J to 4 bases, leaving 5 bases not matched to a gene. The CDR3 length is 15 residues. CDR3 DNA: TGTGCCAGCAGTTTAGAGGACAGGAGGTACAATGAGCAGTTCTTC. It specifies CASSLEDRRYNEQFF.

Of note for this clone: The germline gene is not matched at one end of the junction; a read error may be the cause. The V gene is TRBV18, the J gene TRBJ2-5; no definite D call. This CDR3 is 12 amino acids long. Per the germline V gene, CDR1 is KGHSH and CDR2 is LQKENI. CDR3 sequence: CASSRLDGLPHF. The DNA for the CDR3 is TGTGCCAGCTCCCGACTCGATGGTCTTCCCCACTTC.

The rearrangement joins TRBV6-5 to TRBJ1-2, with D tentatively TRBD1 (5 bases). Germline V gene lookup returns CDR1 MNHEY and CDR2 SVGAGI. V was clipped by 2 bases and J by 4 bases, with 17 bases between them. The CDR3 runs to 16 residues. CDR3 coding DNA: TGTGCCAGCAGTTACAATCCAGGGATACCTCCCTATGGCTACACCTTC. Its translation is CASSYNPGIPPYGYTF.

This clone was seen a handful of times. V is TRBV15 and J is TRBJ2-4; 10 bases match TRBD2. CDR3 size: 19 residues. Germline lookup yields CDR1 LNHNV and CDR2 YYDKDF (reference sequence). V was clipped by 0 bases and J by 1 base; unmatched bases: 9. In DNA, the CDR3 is TGTGCCACCAGCAGAGATCCACCGAGCGGGAGGGTGGCCAAAAACATTCAGTACTTC. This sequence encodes CATSRDPPSGRVAKNIQYF.